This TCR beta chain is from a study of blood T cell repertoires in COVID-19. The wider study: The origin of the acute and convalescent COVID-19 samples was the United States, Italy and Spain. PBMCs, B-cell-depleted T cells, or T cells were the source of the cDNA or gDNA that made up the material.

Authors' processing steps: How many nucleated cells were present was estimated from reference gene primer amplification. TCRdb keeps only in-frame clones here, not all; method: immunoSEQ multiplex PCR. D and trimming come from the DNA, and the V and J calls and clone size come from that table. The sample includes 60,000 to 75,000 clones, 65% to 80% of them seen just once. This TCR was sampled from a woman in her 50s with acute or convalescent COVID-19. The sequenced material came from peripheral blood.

In nucleotides, the CDR3 is TGTGCCAGCAGTTACTCGGAGCGGAGGGGGCAAGGCTACACCTTC. Translated, it gives CASSYSERRGQGYTF. This chain joins TRBV6-2 or TRBV6-3 and TRBJ1-2; 7 nucleotides match TRBD1. Germline loops: CDR1 MNHEY, CDR2 SVGEGT. V lost 0 bases, J lost 8 bases, and 9 bases stayed unmatched. The CDR3 loop spans 15 amino acids.